The 28 T cell receptor beta chains below come from one sample, sequenced in a study of T-cell reconstitution after alpha-beta-depleted transplantation in children (dated by TCRdb to about 2016). The treatment or condition label for this specimen denotes: allogeneic hematopoietic cell transplantation with graft depleted of TCRalphabeta T cells and CD19 B cells. Library prep was done by PCR. TCRdb names Illumina HiSeq 2500 as the instrument used. TCR library preparation used molecular barcoding, with unique molecular identifiers applied to normalize quantification of the TCRbeta repertoire. TCRdb redid the processing of the public reads, applying fastp at Q25 and MiXCR, and retained in-frame beta chains. Merged by CDR3 protein, the rows form single entries marked with the most common genes and DNA. For this sample the table gives approximately 520,000 distinct CDR3 sequences, of which about an eighth were detected only once. The top ten hold around 15% of the sample.

This specimen was PBMCs, mostly from graft donor cells, taken 180 days after TCRalphabeta/CD19-depleted stem cell transplant. These TCRs come from a female patient aged 2-9 years who had a stem cell transplant for aplastic anemia, so the T cells may come from the graft donor.

The rearrangement uses TRBV7-9 and TRBJ2-1; D unresolved. V was shortened by 7 bases and J by 0 bases, with 13 bases between the two germline ends. The CDR3 is 15 amino acids. The germline V gene has CDR1 SEHNR and CDR2 FQNEAQ (reference sequence). The CDR3: CASTLEWVSYNEQFF. CDR3 DNA: TGTGCCAGCACCCTAGAGTGGGTCTCCTACAATGAGCAGTTCTTC.

This clonotype was seen a few times. V and J are TRBV4-3 and TRBJ2-5; 8 positions agree with TRBD1. The V and J ends lost 1 base and 4 bases, in that order; junction bases with no gene match: 14. CDR3 length: 18 residues. Germline-derived CDR1 and CDR2 are LGHNA and YSLEER. The CDR3 bases are TGCGCCAGCAGCCAAGGTCGTCGCAGGGGGCTGGCGGTAGAGACCCAGTACTTC. Its translation: CASSQGRRRGLAVETQYF.

The rearrangement joins TRBV12-3 or TRBV12-4 to TRBJ2-7; no definite D call. CDR3 length: 13 amino acids. Trimming pared 3 bases from V and 3 bases from J, leaving 9 bases between. Written as DNA, the CDR3 is TGTGCCAGCAGTTTTAGACGCGACTACGAGCAGTACTTC. Its protein is CASSFRRDYEQYF.

The chain employs TRBV30 and TRBJ1-2, with unresolved D. The V gene lost 5 bases and the J gene lost 4 bases, with 11 bases spanning the gap. The CDR3 contains 12 residues. CDR1 and CDR2 (germline): GTSNPN, SVGIG (reference sequence). The CDR3, as DNA: TGTGCCTGGGCAGCCTCTTCCTATGGCTACACCTTC. Protein product: CAWAASSYGYTF.

This clonotype was seen ten or more times. An end of the junction differs from the germline gene, which may be a read error. CDR3 region: CSASGTSGRVQDYYEQFF. The CDR3 coding sequence is TGCAGTGCTAGTGGGACTAGCGGGAGGGTCCAAGACTACTATGAGCAGTTCTTC. This chain connects TRBV20-1 to TRBJ2-1; TRBD2 matches 16 bases. In germline, CDR1 is DFQATT, CDR2 SNEGSKA (reference sequence). CDR3 length: 18 residues.

This clonotype was seen many times. The genes are TRBV20-1 and TRBJ2-1; 9 bases agree with TRBD2. V lost 6 bases, J lost 12 bases, and 15 bases stayed unmatched. Germline V gene sequence: CDR1 DFQATT, CDR2 SNEGSKA (reference sequence). CDR3 length: 14 amino acids. For the CDR3, the DNA is TGCAGTGCCCTCACCGGGACTAGCTTATCCAGGCAGTTCTTC. Protein product: CSALTGTSLSRQFF.

The rearrangement links TRBV29-1 to TRBJ1-1; no clear D gene. Germline lookup yields CDR1 SQVTM and CDR2 ANQGSEA. This CDR3 is 13 amino acids long. V lost 1 base, J lost 1 base, and 7 bases lay in between. The CDR3 spells CSVEGGQNTEAFF. The DNA for the CDR3 is TGCAGCGTTGAAGGAGGGCAGAACACTGAAGCTTTCTTT.

The rearrangement uses TRBV14 and TRBJ1-1; D remains unclear. The V gene's germline CDR1 is SGHDN and CDR2 FVKESK. The ends were cut back, 8 bases at V and 3 bases at J, with 10 bases in the middle. This CDR3 has 12 amino acids. The CDR3 DNA follows: TGTGCCAGCTTACACCGGGACACTGAAGCTTTCTTT. Its translation is CASLHRDTEAFF.

This rearrangement joins TRBV7-2 to TRBJ2-1; D possibly corresponds to TRBD2 (6 bases). Germline assignment: CDR1 SGHTA and CDR2 FQGNSA. The CDR3 extends over 16 amino acids. With 0 bases removed from V and 2 bases from J, the gap between germline ends came to 11 bases. In nucleotides, the CDR3 is TGTGCCAGCAGCTTAGCGCTTAGCGGCCCCTACAATGAGCAGTTCTTC. Translated: CASSLALSGPYNEQFF.

At least ten counts were recorded for this clonotype. The chain combines TRBV11-2 with TRBJ2-1; 9 bases match TRBD1. V was pared by 4 bases and J by 15 bases, with 16 bases of the junction left unmatched. Per germline, CDR1 SGHAT and CDR2 FQNNGV. This CDR3 has 15 residues. The CDR3 nucleotides read TGTGCCAGCAGCTCCCCCGGGACAGGGAAGATGTACGGGTTCTTC. As protein: CASSSPGTGKMYGFF.

On this clonotype: A much larger clone differs from this one at a single base, so this may be a read error. The gene calls are TRBV7-9 and TRBJ1-1; possible D gene TRBD1, 5 bases. Germline V gives CDR1 SEHNR, CDR2 FQNEAQ (reference sequence). The CDR3 has 15 amino acids. The CDR3 here is CASTLALQGGTEAFF. The CDR3 DNA follows: TGTGCCAGCACCTTAGCCCTGCAGGGAGGCACTGAAGCTTTCTTT. Looking up the rest from reference TRBV7-9 and TRBJ1-1 gives the full variable domain: DTGVSQNPRHKITKRGQNVTFRCDPISEHNRLYWYRQTLGQGPEFLTYFQNEAQLEKSRLLSDRFSAERPKGSFSTLEIQRTEQGDSAMYLCASTLALQGGTEAFFGQGTRLTVV.

The chain carries TRBV4-3 and TRBJ2-2; 13 positions agree with TRBD2. Germline V gene data show CDR1 as LGHNA and CDR2 as YSLEER. The V segment lost 1 base and the J segment 3 bases; nucleotides outside the gene matches: 5. CDR3 length equals 18 residues. CDR3: CASSQVGLAGEDTGELFF. The CDR3 coding sequence is TGCGCCAGCAGCCAAGTTGGACTAGCGGGAGAGGACACCGGGGAGCTGTTTTTT.

This chain uses TRBV20-1 with TRBJ1-1; D call uncertain. The V gene's germline CDR1 is DFQATT and CDR2 SNEGSKA (reference sequence). CDR3 length equals 12 residues. V lost 3 bases to trimming and J lost 5 bases, with 10 bases between them. CDR3 sequence: CSASPLGTEAFF. The CDR3 DNA reads TGCAGTGCTAGCCCCTTGGGGACTGAAGCTTTCTTT.

This clonotype turned up a few times. The V and J genes are TRBV6-2 or TRBV6-3 and TRBJ2-6, with D unresolved. The ends were cut back, 6 bases at V and 4 bases at J, with 13 bases in the middle. Per germline, CDR1 MNHEY and CDR2 SVGEGT. This CDR3 comprises 15 residues. As DNA, the CDR3 is TGTGCCAGCAGCACCGGTGGGAAAGGGGCCAACGTCCTGACTTTC. Its protein product is CASSTGGKGANVLTF.

This clonotype was observed a handful of times. This chain connects TRBV15 to TRBJ2-7; no definite D call. Germline CDR1 LNHNV, CDR2 YYDKDF (reference sequence). This CDR3 has 13 residues. V was shortened by 1 base and J by 10 bases, with 14 bases between the two germline ends. The CDR3 nucleotides are TGTGCCACCAGCAGAGGGTCCGCTGGCGCACAGTACTTC. Translated, it gives CATSRGSAGAQYF.

The J gene is TRBJ1-2, the V gene TRBV28, with a tentative D call TRBD1 (5 bases). The germline V and J ends were trimmed by 6 bases and 4 bases, with 21 bases remaining between them. Germline values: CDR1 MDHEN, CDR2 SYDVKM. The CDR3 loop spans 16 amino acids. The CDR3 DNA follows: TGTGCCAGCAGCTCCCCCTTGGGGGGTTCCCCCTATGGCTACACCTTC. It encodes CASSSPLGGSPYGYTF.

The chain carries TRBV5-6 and TRBJ2-1; TRBD1 agrees at 10 bases. The V gene's germline CDR1 is SGHDT and CDR2 YYEEEE. After removal of 6 bases from V and 6 bases from J, the junction contained 9 bases not matched to a gene. The CDR3 runs 15 residues. The CDR3 DNA sequence: TGTGCCAGCACCTTTTGGGGACAGGGGTTCAATGAGCAGTTCTTC. It encodes CASTFWGQGFNEQFF.

This clonotype was seen only a few times. This chain connects TRBV12-3 or TRBV12-4 to TRBJ2-3; TRBD2 matches 14 bases. Unmatched junction bases numbered 8, after V lost 7 bases and J lost 5 bases. The CDR3 contains 16 residues. CDR3 loop: CASTPGLAGALDTQYF. The CDR3 nucleotides read TGTGCCAGCACCCCGGGACTAGCGGGAGCTTTAGATACGCAGTATTTT.

In its sample, this clonotype was seen a few times. The chain uses TRBV11-2 and TRBJ2-1; D is possibly TRBD1 (6 bases). Between the trimmed V and J ends, which lost 5 bases and 1 base, there was a span of 27 bases. This CDR3 has 20 amino acids. Looked up from germline, CDR1 is SGHAT and CDR2 is FQNNGV. CDR3 DNA: TGTGCCAGCAGCCCCCACCGTGATCAACCCTGGGGGCAATCCTACAATGAGCAGTTCTTC. Amino acid sequence: CASSPHRDQPWGQSYNEQFF.

This clonotype has only a few counts. This chain uses TRBV4-2 with TRBJ1-6; 9 bases align to TRBD1. This CDR3 is 15 amino acids long. Losses at the gene ends were 5 bases for V and 8 bases for J; bases not matched to a gene: 7. Germline lookup yields CDR1 LGHNA and CDR2 YNFKEQ. CDR3 bases: TGTGCCAGCAGCACCCGGGACAGGGCGCATTCACCCCTCCACTTT. This encodes CASSTRDRAHSPLHF.

The chain uses TRBV3-1 and TRBJ1-5; perhaps TRBD1 as D (5 bases). Germline values: CDR1 LGHDT, CDR2 YNNKEL (reference sequence). The CDR3 contains 18 residues. The ends were cut back, 10 bases at V and 0 bases at J, with 25 bases in the middle. CDR3 region: CATCLSHGGTYSNQPQHF. As DNA, the CDR3 is TGTGCCACCTGCCTTTCCCACGGGGGGACCTATAGCAATCAGCCCCAGCATTTT.

At least ten counts were recorded for this clonotype. The genes are TRBV20-1 and TRBJ2-3; 11 nucleotides align to TRBD2. J gave up 1 base and V 0 bases, and 3 bases lay outside the gene matches. CDR3 length: 16 residues. The germline gives CDR1 DFQATT, CDR2 SNEGSKA (reference sequence). CDR3 region: CSARDGTSGRTDTQYF. The CDR3, as DNA: TGCAGTGCTAGAGACGGGACTAGCGGACGCACAGATACGCAGTATTTT.

This clonotype was counted between two and nine times. V usage is TRBV12-3 or TRBV12-4 and J usage is TRBJ2-1; D uncertain. This CDR3 has 13 residues. The V gene lost 2 bases and the J gene lost 6 bases, with 8 bases spanning the gap. CDR3 in amino acids: CASSLLLRNEQFF. DNA of the CDR3: TGTGCCAGCAGTTTACTTCTGCGCAATGAGCAGTTCTTC.

V is TRBV7-3 and J is TRBJ2-2, with 10 bases lining up with TRBD1. There are 14 residues in the CDR3. Germline trimming cut 2 bases from V and 6 bases from J; bases unmatched to any gene: 0. Germline CDR1 reads SGHTA; CDR2 reads FQGTGA. The CDR3 spells CASSLGTGAGELFF. The CDR3 DNA follows: TGTGCCAGCAGCTTAGGGACAGGGGCCGGGGAGCTGTTTTTT.

This chain links TRBV4-1 with TRBJ2-5; D not certain. The CDR3 extends over 15 amino acids. Germline V gives CDR1 MGHRA, CDR2 YSYEKL. V lost 0 bases to trimming and J lost 5 bases, with 13 bases between them. The DNA of the CDR3 is TGCGCCAGCAGCCAAGATCAGATTAGAAGGGAGACCCAGTACTTC. As protein: CASSQDQIRRETQYF.

Ten or more counts support this clonotype. V is TRBV29-1 and J is TRBJ2-7; D perhaps matches TRBD2 (6 bases). V shed 4 bases and J shed 5 bases, with 12 bases lying between them. Germline CDR1 reads SQVTM; CDR2 reads ANQGSEA. The CDR3 length is 12 residues. CDR3 coding DNA: TGCAGCGTTGGGGTGACGGGAGACGAGCAGTACTTC. It specifies CSVGVTGDEQYF.

V gene TRBV28 combines with J gene TRBJ2-1; D gene uncertain. The length of the CDR3 is 16 residues. The V gene's germline CDR1 is MDHEN and CDR2 SYDVKM. V lost 5 bases, J lost 1 base, and 15 bases lay in between. The CDR3 reads CASSRAILRSYNEQFF. DNA of the CDR3: TGTGCCAGCAGTCGGGCAATCCTTCGATCCTACAATGAGCAGTTCTTC.

This clonotype turned up a few times. The chain has TRBV29-1 and TRBJ2-7; D unresolved. Trimming stripped 5 bases from V and 5 bases from J, with 10 bases between. CDR3 size: 11 residues. CDR1 and CDR2 (germline): SQVTM, ANQGSEA. CDR3 protein: CSVQTGHEQYF. The CDR3 DNA sequence: TGCAGCGTTCAGACTGGCCACGAGCAGTACTTC.